The 2 T cell receptor beta chains presented below share a single source sample, sequenced in a study of cytomegalovirus exposure and HLA in healthy donors. PCR primers comprised 60 Vbeta and 13 Jbeta primers. Assay: immunoSEQ multiplex PCR; the TCRdb copy retains only in-frame clones and omits some. The table lists about 140,000 clones. The sample consisted of PBMCs. All receptors derive from a man in his forties or fifties in good health and CMV-seronegative.

The rearrangement links TRBV7-2 to TRBJ1-2; tentative D call: TRBD1 (5 bases). V was pared by 1 base and J by 3 bases, with 15 bases between. Germline loops: CDR1 SGHTA, CDR2 FQGNSA. This CDR3 is 16 amino acids long. The DNA for the CDR3 is TGTGCCAGCAGCTTAGACTCTTTTGGAGGGGACTATGGCTACACCTTC. It encodes CASSLDSFGGDYGYTF.

This rearrangement joins TRBV21-1 to TRBJ1-5; the D call in the table, TRBD1, was not verified against the DNA. TRBV21-1 is a listed pseudogene. There are 18 residues in the CDR3. Here the CDR3 reads CASSKSPVVWQGNQPQHF. CDR3 nucleotide sequence: TGTGCCAGCAGCAAATCCCCCGTCGTATGGCAGGGTAATCAGCCCCAGCATTTT.